This T cell receptor (beta chain) comes out of a study of blood T cell repertoires in COVID-19. Whole-study context: The study drew acute and convalescent COVID-19 samples from the United States, Italy and Spain. From T cells, B-cell-depleted T cells, or PBMCs came the material, which was cDNA or gDNA.

V was shortened by 0 bases and J by 4 bases, with 15 bases between the two germline ends. The CDR3 consists of 16 residues. Looked up from germline, CDR1 is MNHEY and CDR2 is SVGEGT. The authors' processing: Amplification from reference gene primers served as the basis for estimated nucleated cell counts. This table comes from immunoSEQ multiplex PCR, and its TCRdb copy is limited to in-frame clones, with some not included. That table gives V, J and clone size, and the DNA gave D and trimming. The sample contains roughly 160,000 clones, about nine tenths of which appear only once. The rearrangement joins TRBV6-2 or TRBV6-3 to TRBJ1-2; weak D call: TRBD1 (5 bases). The source of this sequence is a man younger than 35 with acute or convalescent COVID-19. Sequencing was done on a sample of peripheral blood. The DNA for the CDR3 is TGTGCCAGCAGTTACTCGAATCAGCCTGGGGCCTATGGCTACACCTTC. It yields the protein CASSYSNQPGAYGYTF.